This TCR beta chain appears in the sequencing data of a study of OX40 agonist ivuxolimab in advanced cancers. Some background on the complete study: Ivuxolimab, which targeted the costimulatory receptor OX40 (CD134), was an agonistic, fully human IgG2 monoclonal antibody. Intravenous ivuxolimab was administered to patients every 2 weeks at six dose levels: 0.01, 0.1, 0.3, 1.5, 3 and 10 mg/kg. Of the approximately 53 patients in dose escalation, approximately 20 had hepatocellular carcinoma, some 15 had melanoma, 9 had renal cell carcinoma and 9 had head and neck cancer. In the dose-escalation cohort, approximately 82% of patients were male, and the mean age was around 60 years with a range of about 20 to 90. Prior anti-PD-1, anti-PD-L1 or anti-CTLA-4 therapy was permitted, and approximately 39% of dose-escalation patients had received checkpoint inhibitors. Partial responses were achieved by three dose-escalation patients, of whom one had hepatocellular carcinoma and two had cutaneous melanoma. Peripheral TCRbeta sequencing aimed to test whether ivuxolimab altered TCR sequence diversity and caused clonal T-cell expansion. The monotherapy dose-escalation portion (N ≈ 56 patients) of the phase I ivuxolimab trial is reported in the paper. Study-level results and caveats: Which antigens the clonally expanded peripheral T cells were specific for was not determined. At doses of 0.1 to 3.0 mg/kg, clonal expansion of both CD4+ and CD8+ blood T cells was observed from baseline to week 6. After ivuxolimab, expanded clones were on average more numerous among CD8+ T cells than among CD4+ T cells. Partial responders in the 0.1-3.0 mg/kg groups had among the lowest normalized peripheral clonal expansion, especially among CD8+ T cells. Low levels of normalized T-cell clonal expansion were also seen in some nonresponding patients.

For sequencing of the TCRbeta CDR3 region, genomic DNA was extracted from the sorted cells. The immunoSEQ Assay was used for sequencing of TCRbeta CDR3 regions. TCRdb provides this immuneACCESS table in a form limited to in-frame rearrangements. Some clones are lacking; in checked studies, under half of them reflect an unresolved V gene, and why the rest are absent is not known. The sample contains roughly 30,000 clones, roughly 88% of them found a single time. In total, the top ten clones hold around 54% of the sample. This clone showed up just a few times. The specificity of this receptor is unknown. No much larger clone exists at a distance of one base, and base qualities are not known. The trial excluded patients who had a history of autoimmune disease or who were on systemic immunosuppression. Peripheral blood for TCR sequencing was collected from all dose cohorts at baseline, on cycle 4 day 1, and on cycle 7 day 1. Samples were obtained from an open-label, multicenter, first-in-human phase I dose-escalation trial of ivuxolimab. Adults with locally advanced or metastatic melanoma, renal cell, hepatocellular, or head and neck squamous cell carcinoma were enrolled in the trial. Before TCR sequencing, CD4+ and CD8+ T cells were separately sorted from peripheral blood.

The CDR3 covers 13 residues, taking in both the cysteine and the phenylalanine. This entry keeps only the CDR3 DNA: 39 bases, framed from base 1. Clipping removes 7 bases from V and 4 bases from J, with 4 as the unmatched junction base count. The germline V gene gives CDR1 as MNHEY and CDR2 as SVGAGI. Here the sequenced sample was CD4+ or CD8+ T cells sorted from blood, taken in a trial of the OX40 agonist ivuxolimab. The receptor's source is an adult with an advanced solid tumor such as melanoma, head and neck, liver or kidney cancer. The V and J segments used are TRBV6-5 and TRBJ1-2; 9 junctional bases match TRBD1. The CDR3 reads CASTWGQGYGYTF. The bases are TGTGCCAGCACCTGGGGACAGGGCTATGGCTACACCTTC.